This TCR beta chain was observed in a study of human CD8 memory T cell subsets. The CDR3 is 13 amino acids. CDR1 is SGHDN, CDR2 FVKESK, per germline. The TCR beta sequencing libraries came from UMI-labeled 5' RACE. For each CDR3 protein, TCRdb gives one entry from its re-call of the 5' RACE reads, without DNA. Across approximately 12,000 distinct CDR3 sequences, the top ten clones capture over 8.5% of the sample. The chain recombines TRBV14 with TRBJ2-7; the D call of TRBD1 rests on TCRdb alone, since no DNA is present to check it. The sequence derives from a human donor in good health. Sequenced material: CD8+ T cells from PBMCs. This chain's CDR3 is CASRGRMSYEQYF.